One sample yielded the 10 T cell receptor beta chains listed below, sequenced in a study of blood T cell repertoires in COVID-19. The table came from immunoSEQ multiplex PCR; TCRdb's copy has only in-frame clones and leaves some out. The sample carries fewer than 400,000 clones, more than 90% recorded once. Sequencing used PBMCs or T cells enriched from blood (not recorded which). These TCRs come from a woman aged 25 to 39 who had recovered from COVID-19.

A few counts support this clone. The chain couples TRBV19 to TRBJ2-1; 9 bases match TRBD2. There are 13 residues in the CDR3. Germline-derived CDR1 and CDR2 are LNHDA and SQIVND (reference sequence). The ends lost 4 bases at V and 14 bases at J; junction bases unmatched: 9. In DNA, the CDR3 is TGTGCCAGTAGTACTGTAGCGGGAGAAGCGGAGTTCTTC. The encoded protein is CASSTVAGEAEFF.

The rearrangement uses TRBV28 and TRBJ1-2; perhaps TRBD1 as D (6 bases). The CDR3 loop spans 15 amino acids. V shed 5 bases and J shed 0 bases, with 13 bases lying between them. From germline, CDR1 is MDHEN and CDR2 SYDVKM. The CDR3 sequence is CASSTGQPTNYGYTF. Written as DNA, the CDR3 is TGTGCCAGCAGTACAGGACAGCCTACTAACTATGGCTACACCTTC.

The rearrangement joins TRBV28 to TRBJ1-5; D is unresolved. Between the trimmed V and J ends, which lost 6 bases and 2 bases, there was a span of 11 bases. Germline CDR1 is MDHEN and CDR2 is SYDVKM. This CDR3 is 14 amino acids long. In DNA, the CDR3 is TGTGCCAGCAGCCCGGGGAGTGGCAATCAGCCCCAGCATTTT. This encodes CASSPGSGNQPQHF. Based on the CDR3 plus reference TRBV28 and TRBJ1-5, the full variable domain is DVKVTQSSRYLVKRTGEKVFLECVQDMDHENMFWYRQDPGLGLRLIYFSYDVKMKEKGDIPEGYSVSREKKERFSLILESASTNQTSMYLCASSPGSGNQPQHFGDGTRLSIL.

The V call is TRBV11-2, the J call TRBJ2-1, with D possibly matching TRBD1 (6 bases). The CDR3 contains 16 residues. V lost 5 bases and J 6 bases, leaving 20 bases between the germline ends. CDR1 is SGHAT and CDR2 is FQNNGV in the germline V gene. CDR3 in amino acids: CASSLPTDRSPNEQFF. CDR3 DNA: TGTGCCAGCAGCCTGCCCACCGACAGGTCCCCCAATGAGCAGTTCTTC.

The rearrangement joins TRBV6-2 or TRBV6-3 to TRBJ2-1; possibly TRBD2 for D (5 bases). The V end was cut by 4 bases, the J end by 6 bases, with 13 bases between. Germline values: CDR1 MNHEY, CDR2 SVGEGT. This CDR3 region has 14 residues. CDR3 residues: CASSSSAAPNEQFF. CDR3 DNA: TGTGCCAGCAGTTCATCAGCGGCACCCAATGAGCAGTTCTTC.

The chain carries TRBV4-3 and TRBJ2-5; D is possibly TRBD2 (6 bases). CDR3 length: 17 residues. V lost 3 bases, J lost 0 bases, and 17 bases lay in between. Germline CDR1 LGHNA, CDR2 YSLEER. The CDR3 region is CASSHFEVAEYQETQYF. The CDR3, as DNA: TGCGCCAGCAGCCATTTCGAGGTAGCGGAGTACCAAGAGACCCAGTACTTC.

V usage is TRBV7-9 and J usage is TRBJ2-3; tentatively, D is TRBD1 (6 bases). The germline V gene encodes CDR1 SEHNR and CDR2 FQNEAQ (reference sequence). V was pared by 5 bases and J by 14 bases, with 17 bases between. The CDR3 loop spans 12 amino acids. CDR3: CASSRLQGIWYF. The CDR3 coding sequence is TGTGCCAGCAGCAGACTTCAGGGGATCTGGTATTTT.

This rearrangement joins TRBV7-8 to TRBJ2-1; 14 bases agree with TRBD2. CDR3 length: 17 amino acids. V trimming: 3 bases; J trimming: 10 bases; junction bases outside the gene matches: 11. Per germline, CDR1 SGHVS and CDR2 FQNEAQ. The CDR3 reads CASSFGTSGSPRREQFF. The CDR3 DNA sequence: TGTGCCAGCAGCTTCGGGACTAGCGGGAGCCCTAGACGAGAGCAGTTCTTC.

The chain links TRBV4-2 to TRBJ1-4; TRBD1 is a possible D gene (5 bases). This CDR3 region has 15 residues. V lost 1 base and J 3 bases, leaving 9 bases between the germline ends. Germline V gene data show CDR1 as LGHNA and CDR2 as YNFKEQ. The CDR3 nucleotides are TGTGCCAGCAGCCAAGTCTGGGGGGCTAATGAAAAACTGTTTTTT. It encodes CASSQVWGANEKLFF.

The V gene is TRBV29-1, the J gene TRBJ1-2, with D hard to call. V was trimmed by 5 bases and J by 7 bases, leaving 14 bases between them. Germline V gene lookup returns CDR1 SQVTM and CDR2 ANQGSEA. The CDR3 is 12 amino acids. Here the CDR3 DNA reads TGCAGCGTTACCCCCGCGAGTGCTGGCTACACCTTC. Translation gives CSVTPASAGYTF.